The entry that follows covers one T cell receptor beta chain sequence. The sample belongs to a study of blood T cell repertoires in COVID-19. Study overall: T cells, B-cell-depleted T cells, or PBMCs provided the cDNA or gDNA that served as material.

The V segment lost 3 bases and the J segment 6 bases; nucleotides outside the gene matches: 4. Germline V lookup: CDR1 SGHDN, CDR2 FVKESK. The CDR3 is 15 residues long. Here immunoSEQ multiplex PCR was the method, and the copy in TCRdb shows in-frame clones only, minus some. This sample has roughly 250,000 clones, with 70% to 85% found just once. The clonotype was recovered from a human donor with COVID-19, enrolled during active disease. The donor label of this sample is uncertain. The rearrangement uses TRBV14 and TRBJ1-4; the match to TRBD1 covers 10 bases. The sequenced sample consisted of peripheral blood. CDR3 loop: CASSHDRGLYEKLFF. The CDR3 DNA reads as TGTGCCAGCAGCCACGACAGGGGGCTCTATGAAAAACTGTTTTTT.